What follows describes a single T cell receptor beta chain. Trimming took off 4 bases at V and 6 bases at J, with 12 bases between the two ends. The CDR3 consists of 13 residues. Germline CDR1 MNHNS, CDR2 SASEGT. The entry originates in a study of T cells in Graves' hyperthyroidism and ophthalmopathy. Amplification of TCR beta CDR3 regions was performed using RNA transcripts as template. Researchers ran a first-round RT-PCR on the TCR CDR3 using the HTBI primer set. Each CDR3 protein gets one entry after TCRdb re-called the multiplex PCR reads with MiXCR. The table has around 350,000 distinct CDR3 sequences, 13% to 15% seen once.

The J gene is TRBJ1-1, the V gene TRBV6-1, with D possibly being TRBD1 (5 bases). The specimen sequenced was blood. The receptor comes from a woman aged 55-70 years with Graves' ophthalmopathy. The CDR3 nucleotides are TGTGCCAGCAGTGGGGACCCCGGCGCTGAAGCTTTCTTT. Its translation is CASSGDPGAEAFF.